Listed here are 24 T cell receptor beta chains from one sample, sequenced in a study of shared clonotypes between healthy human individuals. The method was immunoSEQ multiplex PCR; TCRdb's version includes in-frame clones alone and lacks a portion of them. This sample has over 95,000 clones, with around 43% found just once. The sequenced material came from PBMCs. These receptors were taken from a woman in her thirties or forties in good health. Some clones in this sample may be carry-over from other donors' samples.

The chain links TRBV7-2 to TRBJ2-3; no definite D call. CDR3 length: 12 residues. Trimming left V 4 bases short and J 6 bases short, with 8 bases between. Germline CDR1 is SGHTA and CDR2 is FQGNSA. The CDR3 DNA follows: TGTGCCAGCAGCTCCTTGTCCGATACGCAGTATTTT. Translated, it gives CASSSLSDTQYF.

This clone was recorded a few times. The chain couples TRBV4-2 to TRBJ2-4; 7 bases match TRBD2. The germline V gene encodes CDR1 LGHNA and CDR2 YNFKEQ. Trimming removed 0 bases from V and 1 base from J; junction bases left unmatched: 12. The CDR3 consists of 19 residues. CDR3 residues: CASSQEPAGAFLAKNIQYF. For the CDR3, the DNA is TGTGCCAGCAGCCAAGAACCCGCGGGAGCCTTCTTGGCCAAAAACATTCAGTACTTC.

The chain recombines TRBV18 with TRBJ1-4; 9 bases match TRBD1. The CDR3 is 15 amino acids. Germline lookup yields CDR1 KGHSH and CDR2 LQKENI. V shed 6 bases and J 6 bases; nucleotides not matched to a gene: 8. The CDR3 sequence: CASSAGTGRDEKLFF. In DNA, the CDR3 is TGTGCCAGCTCCGCAGGGACAGGGCGTGATGAAAAACTGTTTTTT.

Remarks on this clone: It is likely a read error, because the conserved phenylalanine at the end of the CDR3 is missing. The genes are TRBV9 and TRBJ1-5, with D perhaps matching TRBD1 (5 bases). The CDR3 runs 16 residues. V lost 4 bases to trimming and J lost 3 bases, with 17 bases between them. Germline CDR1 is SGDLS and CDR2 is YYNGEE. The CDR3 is CASSNPLDRDNQPQHL. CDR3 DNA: TGTGCCAGCAGCAACCCACTAGACAGAGACAATCAGCCCCAGCATCTT.

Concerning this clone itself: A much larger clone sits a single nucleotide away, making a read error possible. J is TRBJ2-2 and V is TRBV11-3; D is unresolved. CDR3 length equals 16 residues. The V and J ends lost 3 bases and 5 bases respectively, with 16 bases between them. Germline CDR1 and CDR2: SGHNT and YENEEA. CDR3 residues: CASSLYKNTGTGELFF. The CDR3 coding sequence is TGTGCCAGCAGCTTGTACAAAAACACCGGGACCGGGGAGCTGTTTTTT. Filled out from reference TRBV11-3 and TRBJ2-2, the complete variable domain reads EAGVVQSPRYKIIEKKQPVAFWCNPISGHNTLYWYLQNLGQGPELLIRYENEEAVDDSQLPKDRFSAERLKGVDSTLKIQPAELGDSAVYLCASSLYKNTGTGELFFGEGSRLTVL.

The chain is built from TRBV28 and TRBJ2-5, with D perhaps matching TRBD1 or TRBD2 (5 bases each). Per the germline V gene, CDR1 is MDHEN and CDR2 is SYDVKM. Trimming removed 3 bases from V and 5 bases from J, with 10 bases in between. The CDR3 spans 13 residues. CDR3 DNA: TGTGCCAGCAGTTTGTTGGGGGTGGAGACCCAGTACTTC. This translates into CASSLLGVETQYF.

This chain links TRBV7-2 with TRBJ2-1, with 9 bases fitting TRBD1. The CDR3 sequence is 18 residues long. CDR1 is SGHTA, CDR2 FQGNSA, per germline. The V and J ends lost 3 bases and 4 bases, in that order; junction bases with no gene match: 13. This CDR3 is CASSFTKYRGLIYNEQFF. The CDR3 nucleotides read TGTGCCAGCAGCTTCACTAAGTACAGGGGGCTGATATACAATGAGCAGTTCTTC.

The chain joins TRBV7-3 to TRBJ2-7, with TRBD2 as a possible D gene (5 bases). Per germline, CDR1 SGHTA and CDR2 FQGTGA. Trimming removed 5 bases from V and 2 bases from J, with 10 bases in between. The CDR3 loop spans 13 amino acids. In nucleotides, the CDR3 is TGTGCCAGCAGCGCAGGACTGGCCTACGAGCAGTACTTC. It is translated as CASSAGLAYEQYF. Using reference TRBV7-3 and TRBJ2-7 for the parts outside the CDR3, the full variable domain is GAGVSQTPSNKVTEKGKYVELRCDPISGHTALYWYRQSLGQGPEFLIYFQGTGAADDSGLPNDRFFAVRPEGSVSTLKIQRTERGDSAVYLCASSAGLAYEQYFGPGTRLTVT.

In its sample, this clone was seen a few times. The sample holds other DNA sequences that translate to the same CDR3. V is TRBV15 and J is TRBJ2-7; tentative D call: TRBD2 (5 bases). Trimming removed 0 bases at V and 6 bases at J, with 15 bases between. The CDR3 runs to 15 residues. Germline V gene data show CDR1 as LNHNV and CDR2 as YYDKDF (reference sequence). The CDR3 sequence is CATSRDRGLAGEQYF. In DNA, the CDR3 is TGTGCCACCAGCAGAGATCGAGGGCTAGCAGGCGAGCAGTACTTC.

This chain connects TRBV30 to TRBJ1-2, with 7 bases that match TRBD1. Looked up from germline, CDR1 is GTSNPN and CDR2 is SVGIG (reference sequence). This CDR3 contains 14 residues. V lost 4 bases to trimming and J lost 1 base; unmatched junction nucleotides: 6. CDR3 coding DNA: TGTGCCTGGATCCCAGGGGGTTTTAACTATGGCTACACCTTC. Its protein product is CAWIPGGFNYGYTF.

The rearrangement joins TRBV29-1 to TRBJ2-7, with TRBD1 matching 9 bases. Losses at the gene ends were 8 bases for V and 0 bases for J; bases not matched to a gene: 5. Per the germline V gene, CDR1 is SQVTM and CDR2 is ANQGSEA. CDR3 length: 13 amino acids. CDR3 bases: TGCAGCACCGGACAGGGGAGCTCCTACGAGCAGTACTTC. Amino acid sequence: CSTGQGSSYEQYF.

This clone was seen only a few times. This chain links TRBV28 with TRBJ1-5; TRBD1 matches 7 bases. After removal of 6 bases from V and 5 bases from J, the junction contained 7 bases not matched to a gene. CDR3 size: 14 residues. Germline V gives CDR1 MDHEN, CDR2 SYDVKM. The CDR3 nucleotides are TGTGCCAGCAGACCCGACAGGGCGGATCAGCCCCAGCATTTT. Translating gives CASRPDRADQPQHF.

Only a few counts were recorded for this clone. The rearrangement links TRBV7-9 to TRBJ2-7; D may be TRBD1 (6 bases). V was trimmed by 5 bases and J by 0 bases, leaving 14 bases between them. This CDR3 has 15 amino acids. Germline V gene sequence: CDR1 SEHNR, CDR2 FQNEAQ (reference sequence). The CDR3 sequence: CASSPWTVSSYEQYF. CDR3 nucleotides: TGTGCCAGCAGCCCCTGGACAGTAAGCTCCTACGAGCAGTACTTC.

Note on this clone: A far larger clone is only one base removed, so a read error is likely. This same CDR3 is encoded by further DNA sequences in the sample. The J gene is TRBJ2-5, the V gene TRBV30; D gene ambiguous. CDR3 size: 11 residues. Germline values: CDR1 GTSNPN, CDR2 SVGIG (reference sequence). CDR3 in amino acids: CAWSAGETQYF. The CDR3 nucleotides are TGCGCCTGGAGTGCCGGGGAGACCCAGTACTTC.

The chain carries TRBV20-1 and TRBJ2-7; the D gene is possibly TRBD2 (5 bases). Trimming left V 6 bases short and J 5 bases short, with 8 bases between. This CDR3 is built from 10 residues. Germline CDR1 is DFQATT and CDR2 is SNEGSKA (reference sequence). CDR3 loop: CSAEEHEQYF. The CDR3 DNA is TGCAGTGCGGAGGAACACGAGCAGTACTTC.

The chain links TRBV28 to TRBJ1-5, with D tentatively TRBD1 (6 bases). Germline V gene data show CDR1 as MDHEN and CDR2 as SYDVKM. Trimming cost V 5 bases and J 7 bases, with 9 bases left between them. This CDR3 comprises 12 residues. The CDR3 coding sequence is TGTGCCAGCAGTACAGGGAGCCAGCCCCAGCATTTT. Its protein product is CASSTGSQPQHF.

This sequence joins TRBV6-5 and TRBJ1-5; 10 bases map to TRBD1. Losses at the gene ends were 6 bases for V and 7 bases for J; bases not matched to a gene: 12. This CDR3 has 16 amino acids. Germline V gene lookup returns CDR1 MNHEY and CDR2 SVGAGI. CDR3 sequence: CASSYLGQGLVQPQHF. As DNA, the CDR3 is TGTGCCAGCAGCTACCTGGGACAGGGGCTGGTGCAGCCCCAGCATTTT.

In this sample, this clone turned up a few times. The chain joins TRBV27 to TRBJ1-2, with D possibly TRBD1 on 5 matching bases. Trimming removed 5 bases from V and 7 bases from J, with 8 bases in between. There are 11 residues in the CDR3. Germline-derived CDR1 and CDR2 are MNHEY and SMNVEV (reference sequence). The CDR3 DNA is TGTGCCAGCAGTCCAGGGTTTGGCTACACCTTC. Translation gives CASSPGFGYTF.

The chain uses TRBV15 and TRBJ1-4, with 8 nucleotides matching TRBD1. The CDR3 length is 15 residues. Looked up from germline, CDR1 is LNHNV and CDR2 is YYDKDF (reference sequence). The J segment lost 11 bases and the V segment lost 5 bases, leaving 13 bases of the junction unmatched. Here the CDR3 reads CATSLDLDRGGKLFF. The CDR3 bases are TGTGCCACCAGCCTCGACTTAGACAGGGGAGGGAAACTGTTTTTT.

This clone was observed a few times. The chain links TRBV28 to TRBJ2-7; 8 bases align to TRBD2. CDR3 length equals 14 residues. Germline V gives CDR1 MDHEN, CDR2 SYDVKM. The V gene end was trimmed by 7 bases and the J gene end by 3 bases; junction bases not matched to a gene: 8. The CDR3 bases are TGTGCCAGCACGGAGACGGGAGGGCTCTACGAGCAGTACTTC. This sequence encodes CASTETGGLYEQYF.

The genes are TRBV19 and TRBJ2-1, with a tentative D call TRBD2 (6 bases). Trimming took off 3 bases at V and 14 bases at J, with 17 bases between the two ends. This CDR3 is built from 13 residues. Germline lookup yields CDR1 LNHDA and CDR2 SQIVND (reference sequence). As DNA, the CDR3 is TGTGCCAGTAGTATCGGGCCCGACGGGGGAAAGTTCTTC. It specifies CASSIGPDGGKFF.

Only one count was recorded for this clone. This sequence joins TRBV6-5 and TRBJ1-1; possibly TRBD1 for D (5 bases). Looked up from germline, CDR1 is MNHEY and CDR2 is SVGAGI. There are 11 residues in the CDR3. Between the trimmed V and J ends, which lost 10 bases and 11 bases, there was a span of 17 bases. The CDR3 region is CATSRGVMAFF. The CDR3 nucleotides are TGTGCCACGTCGCGGGGGGTCATGGCTTTCTTT.

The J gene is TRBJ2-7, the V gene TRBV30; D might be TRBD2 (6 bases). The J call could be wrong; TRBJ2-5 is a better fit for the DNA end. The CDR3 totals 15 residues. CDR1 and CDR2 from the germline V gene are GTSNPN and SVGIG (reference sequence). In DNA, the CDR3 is TGTGCCTGGAGTGTGAACCGGGACTTCCAAGAGACCCAGTACTTC. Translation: CAWSVNRDFQETQYF.

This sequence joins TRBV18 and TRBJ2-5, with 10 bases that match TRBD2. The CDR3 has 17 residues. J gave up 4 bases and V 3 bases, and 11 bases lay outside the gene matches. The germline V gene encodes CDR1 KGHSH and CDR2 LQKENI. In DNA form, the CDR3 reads TGTGCCAGCTCACCCTCCCGGCTAGCGGGAGTAGGAGAGACCCAGTACTTC. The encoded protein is CASSPSRLAGVGETQYF.